The 8 T cell receptor beta chains presented below share a single source sample, sequenced in a study of molecular identifiers for immune sequencing clone quantification. Via MiXCR, TCRdb re-called the PCR reads, giving one row per CDR3 protein. The data hold approximately 54,000 distinct CDR3 sequences, with approximately 25% observed a single time. Sequenced material: naive CD8+ T cells from blood, with Jurkat cell RNA spiked in. Regarding subset: FACS-sorted CD8+CD4-CCR7+CD45RA+ naive T cells. The receptors here all came from a human donor in good health. Some libraries in this study had Jurkat cell RNA spiked in.

Points on this clonotype: Just one base apart from a much larger clone, this may be a read error. The V gene is TRBV6-6, the J gene TRBJ1-1; 7 nucleotides align to TRBD1. The ends lost 5 bases at V and 0 bases at J; junction bases unmatched: 15. This CDR3 is 18 amino acids long. Germline CDR1 reads MNHNY; CDR2 reads SVGAGI (reference sequence). The CDR3 nucleotides read TGTGCCAGCAGTAACTATCGCCCGGGACAGAGGATGAACACTGAAGCTTTCTTT. Translating gives CASSNYRPGQRMNTEAFF.

The CDR3 region is CASSQDRDGPYEQYF. DNA of the CDR3: TGCGCCAGCAGCCAAGATCGCGACGGCCCCTACGAGCAGTACTTC. The rearrangement links TRBV4-3 to TRBJ2-7; no clear D. V was cut by 0 bases and J by 2 bases, with 11 bases left in between. This CDR3 has 15 amino acids. Per the germline V gene, CDR1 is LGHNA and CDR2 is YSLEER.

This clonotype has a count of ten or more. The CDR3 spells CASSTAGATYNVLTF. For the CDR3, the DNA is TGTGCCAGCAGTACCGCAGGGGCCACTTACAACGTCCTGACTTTC. J is TRBJ2-6 and V is TRBV12-3 or TRBV12-4; weak D call: TRBD1 (6 bases). The CDR3 extends over 15 amino acids. Trimming took 5 bases from V and 9 from J, leaving 17 bases between them.

A word on this clonotype: The CDR3 does not close with the conserved phenylalanine or tryptophan, likely indicating a read error. The J gene is TRBJ2-1, the V gene TRBV11-3, with D possibly matching TRBD2 (5 bases). Deletions cut 5 bases from V and 8 bases from J, with 10 bases between. Germline loops: CDR1 SGHNT, CDR2 YENEEA. CDR3 length equals 12 residues. This CDR3 reads CASSPEGYEQFL. The DNA of the CDR3 is TGTGCCAGCAGCCCAGAGGGTTATGAGCAGTTCCTC.

A note on this clonotype: A much larger clonotype is one base distant, so this may be a read error. The rearrangement uses TRBV12-3 or TRBV12-4 and TRBJ2-7; D may be TRBD1 or TRBD2 (6 bases each). The CDR3 has 17 amino acids. Trimming removed 3 bases at V and 9 bases at J, with 27 bases between. CDR3: CASSFPSAGFKGDVQYF. CDR3 DNA sequence: TGTGCCAGCAGTTTCCCTAGTGCGGGGTTTAAGGGGGACGTGCAGTACTTC.

V and J are TRBV27 and TRBJ2-5, with 11 nucleotides matching TRBD2. CDR1 MNHEY and CDR2 SMNVEV come from the germline V gene (reference sequence). CDR3 size: 16 residues. V gave up 5 bases and J gave up 2 bases; unmatched junction bases: 7. The CDR3 is CASSTGTSGAQETQYF. DNA of the CDR3: TGTGCCAGCAGTACCGGGACTAGCGGAGCACAAGAGACCCAGTACTTC.

This clonotype was recorded many times. The chain links TRBV4-1 to TRBJ2-1, with 8 bases aligning to TRBD1. The CDR3 runs 15 residues. The J segment lost 2 bases and the V segment lost 5 bases, leaving 5 bases of the junction unmatched. The germline CDR1 and CDR2 sequences are MGHRA and YSYEKL. CDR3 coding DNA: TGCGCCAGCAGCTGGGACAGGCAAACCTACAATGAGCAGTTCTTC. Translation gives CASSWDRQTYNEQFF.

This clonotype has at least ten counts. The chain combines TRBV6-5 with TRBJ1-1; D is ambiguous. Germline V lookup: CDR1 MNHEY, CDR2 SVGAGI. There are 16 residues in the CDR3. Trimming pared 0 bases from V and 5 bases from J, leaving 16 bases between. DNA of the CDR3: TGTGCCAGCAGTTACTCGAGAGGCCTTTCCCAGACTGAAGCTTTCTTT. Protein product: CASSYSRGLSQTEAFF.